This T cell receptor beta chain was obtained from a study of cytomegalovirus exposure and HLA in healthy donors. Study-level points and caveats: According to an earlier analysis, most TCR beta V segments yielded productive rearrangements about 87% or about 30% of the time. Reportedly, cytomegalovirus status was diagnosed with high sensitivity and specificity. Rarity marked most TCR sequences, yet some public TCRs occurred in many donors. Later, an analysis showed that TCR beta chains associated with HLA were more clonally expanded than others that were equally common.

Researchers ran the PCR with 60 Vbeta and 13 Jbeta primers. Profiling relied on immunoSEQ multiplex PCR, and the TCRdb table lists in-frame clones only, not all of them. The sample holds about 110,000 clones; approximately 70% are singletons and the top ten take approximately 0.9%. Deletions cut 5 bases from V and 8 bases from J, with 7 bases between. CDR1 is LGHNT, CDR2 FRNRAP, per germline. The CDR3 spans 11 residues. This clone was found a few times. Its target is unknown. The chain has TRBV12-5 and TRBJ1-5; D gene ambiguous. The TCR comes from a woman under 40 in good health and CMV-seronegative. The sequenced sample consisted of PBMCs. CDR3 sequence: CASGPLEPQHF. The CDR3 DNA is TGTGCTAGTGGTCCCCTAGAGCCCCAGCATTTT. Drawing the rest from reference TRBV12-5 and TRBJ1-5, the complete variable domain is DARVTQTPRHKVTEMGQEVTMRCQPILGHNTVFWYRQTMMQGLELLAYFRNRAPLDDSGMPKDRFSAEMPDATLATLKIQPSEPRDSAVYFCASGPLEPQHFGDGTRLSIL.